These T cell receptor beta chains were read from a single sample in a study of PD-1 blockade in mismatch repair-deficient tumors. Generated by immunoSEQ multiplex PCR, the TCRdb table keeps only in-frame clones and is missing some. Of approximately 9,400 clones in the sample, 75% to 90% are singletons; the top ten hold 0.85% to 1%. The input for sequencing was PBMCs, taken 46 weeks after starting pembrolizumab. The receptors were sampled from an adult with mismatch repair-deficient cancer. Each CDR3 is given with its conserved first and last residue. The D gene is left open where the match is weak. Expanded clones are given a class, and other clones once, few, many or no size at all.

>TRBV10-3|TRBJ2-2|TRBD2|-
CAIRNGRAPGELFF
TGTGCCATCAGGAACGGGAGGGCCCCCGGGGAGCTGTTTTTT
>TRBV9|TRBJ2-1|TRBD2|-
CASSVDGRERGKQFF
TGTGCCAGCAGCGTAGACGGGCGGGAGAGGGGTAAGCAGTTCTTC
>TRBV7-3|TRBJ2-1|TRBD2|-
CASSVGLAGANEQFF
TGTGCCAGCAGCGTGGGACTAGCGGGAGCTAATGAGCAGTTCTTC
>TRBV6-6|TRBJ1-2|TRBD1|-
CASSRRQGSNYGYTF
TGTGCCAGCAGCCGTAGACAGGGGTCTAACTATGGCTACACCTTC
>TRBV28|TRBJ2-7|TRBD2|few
CASSVGLAGKDRYF
TGTGCCAGCAGTGTGGGACTAGCGGGAAAAGACCGGTACTTC
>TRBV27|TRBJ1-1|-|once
CASRPEGQLRGTEAFF
TGTGCCAGCCGCCCAGAGGGACAACTCCGAGGGACTGAAGCTTTCTTT
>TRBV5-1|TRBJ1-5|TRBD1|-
CASSPGQGAQPQHF
TGCGCCAGCAGCCCGGGACAGGGGGCCCAGCCCCAGCATTTT
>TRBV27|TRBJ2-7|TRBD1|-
CASLGQGRHEQYF
TGTGCCAGTCTGGGACAGGGGCGCCACGAGCAGTACTTC
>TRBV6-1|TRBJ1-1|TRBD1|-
CASWEARGPYLAFF
TGTGCCAGCTGGGAGGCCAGGGGGCCTTATTTGGCTTTCTTT
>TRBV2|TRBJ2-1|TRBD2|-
CASSERGLAGLNEQFF
TGTGCCAGCAGTGAACGGGGACTAGCTGGTTTAAATGAGCAGTTCTTC
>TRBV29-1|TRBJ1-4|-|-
CSVADTATNEKLFF
TGCAGCGTGGCTGACACTGCAACTAATGAAAAACTGTTTTTT
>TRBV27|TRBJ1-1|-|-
CASSFGGQDEAFF
TGTGCCAGCAGTTTCGGGGGGCAGGATGAAGCTTTCTTT
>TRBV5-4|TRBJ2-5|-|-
CASSIRSSETQYF
TGTGCCAGCAGTATCAGAAGTTCCGAGACCCAGTACTTC
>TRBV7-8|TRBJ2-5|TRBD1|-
CASSRGQGAKETQYF
TGTGCCAGCAGCCGCGGACAGGGAGCGAAAGAGACCCAGTACTTC
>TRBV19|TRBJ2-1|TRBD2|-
CASSEARPAGLATYNEQFF
TGTGCCAGTAGTGAGGCACGACCAGCCGGACTAGCTACCTACAATGAGCAGTTCTTC
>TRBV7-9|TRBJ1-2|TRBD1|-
CASTRHGRGTYGYTF
TGTGCCAGCACCAGACACGGCAGGGGGACTTATGGCTACACCTTC
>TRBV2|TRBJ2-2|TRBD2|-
CASSELAGDTGELFF
TGTGCCAGCAGTGAACTAGCGGGAGACACCGGGGAGCTGTTTTTT
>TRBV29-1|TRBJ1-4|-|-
CSVGGGEKLFF
TGCAGCGTTGGCGGGGGGGAAAAACTGTTTTTT
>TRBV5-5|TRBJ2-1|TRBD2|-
CASSLRTSGSDEQFF
TGTGCCAGCAGTCTTCGGACTAGCGGTTCCGATGAGCAGTTCTTC
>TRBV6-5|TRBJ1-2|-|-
CASSYSRSVYGYTF
TGTGCCAGCAGTTACTCCAGGTCGGTCTATGGCTACACCTTC
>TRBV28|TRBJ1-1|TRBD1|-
CASSFRPGQGKTEAFF
TGTGCCAGCAGTTTCCGTCCGGGACAGGGGAAGACTGAAGCTTTCTTT
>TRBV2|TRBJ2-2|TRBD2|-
CASRTGGRTGELFF
TGTGCCAGCAGGACGGGGGGACGCACCGGGGAGCTGTTTTTT
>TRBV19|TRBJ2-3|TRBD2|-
CATLGRYGGRLADTQYF
TGTGCCACCTTGGGCCGTTATGGCGGGAGGTTGGCAGATACGCAGTATTTT
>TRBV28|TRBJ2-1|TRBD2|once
CASSLRLAITITYNEQFF
TGTGCCAGCAGTTTAAGACTAGCGATTACAATTACCTACAATGAGCAGTTCTTC
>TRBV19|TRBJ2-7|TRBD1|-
CASTPGQGLNEQYF
TGTGCCAGTACCCCGGGACAGGGTCTTAACGAGCAGTACTTC
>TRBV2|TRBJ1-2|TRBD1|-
CATLVTGEDGYTF
TGTGCCACCCTGGTTACAGGGGAGGATGGCTACACCTTC
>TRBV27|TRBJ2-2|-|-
CASSYWTGELFF
TGTGCCAGCAGTTACTGGACCGGGGAGCTGTTTTTT
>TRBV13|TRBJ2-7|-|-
CASSLGLTGKDYEQYF
TGTGCCAGCAGCTTAGGTCTCACAGGGAAGGATTACGAGCAGTACTTC
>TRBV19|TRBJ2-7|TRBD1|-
CASTPGQGLNEQYF
TGTGCCAGTACCCCGGGACAGGGTCTTAACGAGCAGTACTTC
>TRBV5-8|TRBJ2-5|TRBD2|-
CASSWTSGETQYF
TGTGCCAGCAGCTGGACTAGCGGGGAGACCCAGTACTTC
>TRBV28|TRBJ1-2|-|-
CASSAGNANYGYTF
TGTGCCAGCAGTGCAGGGAACGCTAACTATGGCTACACCTTC
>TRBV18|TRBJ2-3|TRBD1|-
CASSQTGAGTDTQYF
TGTGCCAGCTCACAGACAGGGGCTGGCACAGATACGCAGTATTTT
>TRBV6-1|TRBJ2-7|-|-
CASSEAWTVGVYEQYF
TGTGCCAGCAGTGAAGCGTGGACAGTTGGGGTCTACGAGCAGTACTTC
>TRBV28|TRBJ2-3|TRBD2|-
CASKVSGTTDTQYF
TGTGCCAGCAAGGTTAGCGGGACCACAGATACGCAGTATTTT
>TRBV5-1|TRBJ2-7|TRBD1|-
CASSWDPGQGPYEQYF
TGCGCCAGCAGCTGGGACCCGGGACAGGGACCGTACGAGCAGTACTTC
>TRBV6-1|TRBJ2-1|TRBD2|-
CASSGYGTSRDRRANEQFF
TGTGCCAGCAGTGGATACGGGACTAGCCGGGATAGGCGAGCGAATGAGCAGTTCTTC
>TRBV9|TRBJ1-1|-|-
CASSGSGTEAFF
TGTGCCAGCAGCGGCTCCGGGACAGAAGCTTTCTTT